The present T cell receptor beta chain was sequenced within a study of response to subunit inactivated influenza vaccine. Whole-study findings and limits: T cells newly recruited by each seasonal influenza vaccination are few, the authors suggested.

TCRdb reprocessed the RT-PCR reads with MiXCR, giving one entry per CDR3 protein. The repertoire holds roughly 710,000 distinct CDR3 sequences, with about 15% as singletons. As to this clonotype: Its target is not known.

The V gene's germline CDR1 is SEHNR and CDR2 FQNEAQ (reference sequence). CDR3 size: 12 residues. V lost 3 bases to trimming and J lost 10 bases, with 10 bases between them. This chain uses TRBV7-9 with TRBJ2-1, with a possible D match to TRBD2 (6 bases). The receptor's source is a man in his forties or fifties who received an inactivated influenza vaccine. The sequencing here drew on PBMCs from blood, taken roughly 2 weeks before vaccination. This CDR3 is CASSLGRWEQFF. In nucleotides, the CDR3 is TGTGCCAGCAGCTTGGGGAGGTGGGAGCAGTTCTTC. The variable domain in full, completed from reference TRBV7-9 and TRBJ2-1, reads DTGVSQNPRHKITKRGQNVTFRCDPISEHNRLYWYRQTLGQGPEFLTYFQNEAQLEKSRLLSDRFSAERPKGSFSTLEIQRTEQGDSAMYLCASSLGRWEQFFGPGTRLTVL.